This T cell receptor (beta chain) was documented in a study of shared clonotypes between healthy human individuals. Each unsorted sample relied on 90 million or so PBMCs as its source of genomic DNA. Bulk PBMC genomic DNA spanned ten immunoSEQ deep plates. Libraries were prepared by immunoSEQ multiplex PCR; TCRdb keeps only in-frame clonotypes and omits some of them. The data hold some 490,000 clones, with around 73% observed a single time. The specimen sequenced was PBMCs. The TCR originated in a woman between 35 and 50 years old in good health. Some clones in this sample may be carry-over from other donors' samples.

The CDR3 sequence: CASSLWASGSSNEQFF. The CDR3 bases are TGTGCCAGCAGCTTATGGGCTAGCGGGAGTAGTAATGAGCAGTTCTTC. The chain is built from TRBV7-2 and TRBJ2-1; 10 positions match TRBD2. CDR1 SGHTA and CDR2 FQGNSA come from the germline V gene. The CDR3 is made up of 16 amino acids. The V and J ends lost 2 bases and 7 bases, in that order; junction bases with no gene match: 8.